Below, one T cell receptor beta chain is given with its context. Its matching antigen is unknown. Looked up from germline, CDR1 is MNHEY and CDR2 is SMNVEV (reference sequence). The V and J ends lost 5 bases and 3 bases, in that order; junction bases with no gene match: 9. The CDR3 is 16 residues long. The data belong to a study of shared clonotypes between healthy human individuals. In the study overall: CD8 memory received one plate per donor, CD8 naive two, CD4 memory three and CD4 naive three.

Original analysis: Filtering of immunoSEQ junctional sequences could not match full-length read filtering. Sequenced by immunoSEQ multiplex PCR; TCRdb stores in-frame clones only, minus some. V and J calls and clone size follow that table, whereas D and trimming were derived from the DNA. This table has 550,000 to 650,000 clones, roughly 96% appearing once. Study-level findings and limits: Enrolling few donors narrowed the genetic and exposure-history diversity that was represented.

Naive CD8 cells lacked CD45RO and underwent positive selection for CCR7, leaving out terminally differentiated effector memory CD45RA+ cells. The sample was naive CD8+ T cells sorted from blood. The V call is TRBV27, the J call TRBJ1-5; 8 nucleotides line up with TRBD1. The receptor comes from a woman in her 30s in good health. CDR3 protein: CASSTTGASNNQPQHF. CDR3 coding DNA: TGTGCCAGCAGTACGACAGGGGCCAGCAACAATCAGCCCCAGCATTTT.